These 14 T cell receptor beta chains were sequenced from one sample in a study of blood T cells in healthy people across ages. Together with a sample-barcoded 5' primer, a J-beta primer mix was included in a second PCR lasting about 7 to 11 cycles. MiXCR, applied by TCRdb to the 5' RACE reads, yields one record per CDR3 protein. The sample contains roughly 1,500,000 distinct CDR3 sequences, roughly 45% of which appear only once. The sequencing sample was made of blood. These receptors were obtained from a woman aged 18-29 years in good health.

This clonotype was counted many times. The chain links TRBV29-1 to TRBJ1-1; weak D call: TRBD1 (6 bases). Trimming took 7 bases from V and 1 from J, leaving 13 bases between them. The V gene's germline CDR1 is SQVTM and CDR2 ANQGSEA. The CDR3 has 13 residues. CDR3 residues: CSGVTGSNTEAFF. DNA for the CDR3: TGCAGCGGTGTGACAGGCTCGAACACTGAAGCTTTCTTT.

This clonotype was observed a handful of times. The V and J genes are TRBV3-1 and TRBJ2-1; 9 bases are a match to TRBD2. Germline-derived CDR1 and CDR2 are LGHDT and YNNKEL (reference sequence). This CDR3 is 15 amino acids long. V lost 4 bases to trimming and J lost 9 bases; unmatched junction nucleotides: 10. The CDR3 coding sequence is TGTGCCAGCAGCCGGGAGGCTAGCGGGAAGGGTGAGCAGTTCTTC. Translation gives CASSREASGKGEQFF.

The J gene is TRBJ2-1, the V gene TRBV5-1; TRBD2 is a possible D gene (6 bases). V lost 4 bases and J lost 3, with 17 bases in between. This CDR3 comprises 16 residues. From germline, CDR1 is SGHRS and CDR2 YFSETQ. CDR3 sequence reads: CASSLVASADYNEQFF. The CDR3 region has the DNA TGCGCCAGCAGCCTGGTGGCTAGCGCCGACTACAATGAGCAGTTCTTC.

The chain uses TRBV6-4 and TRBJ2-3; TRBD2 matches 7 bases. This CDR3 is 15 amino acids long. Germline V CDR1 and CDR2: MRHNA, SNTAGT. Germline trimming cut 0 bases from V and 7 bases from J; bases unmatched to any gene: 7. For the CDR3, the DNA is TGTGCCAGCAGTGACTCCCAACTAGCGACCCATACGCAGTATTTT. Amino acid sequence: CASSDSQLATHTQYF.

The chain joins TRBV12-3 or TRBV12-4 to TRBJ2-2; 7 bases fit TRBD1. The V gene end was trimmed by 8 bases and the J gene end by 8 bases; junction bases not matched to a gene: 14. The CDR3 extends over 15 amino acids. DNA of the CDR3: TGTGCCAGCTGTTGGCTCCAAGGGGGCGGAGGGGAGCTGTTTTTT. Protein: CASCWLQGGGGELFF.

This clonotype came up a few times. This chain connects TRBV10-3 to TRBJ1-5; D unresolved. Trimming removed 0 bases at V and 7 bases at J, with 7 bases between. Germline V gene sequence: CDR1 ENHRY, CDR2 SYGVKD. CDR3 size: 13 residues. CDR3 nucleotides: TGTGCCATCAGTGAGTCCGGCCAGCAGCCCCAGCATTTT. Amino acids: CAISESGQQPQHF.

J is TRBJ2-2 and V is TRBV6-5; 8 nucleotides agree with TRBD1. The CDR3 is made up of 18 amino acids. Germline V gives CDR1 MNHEY, CDR2 SVGAGI. J gave up 4 bases and V 6 bases, and 16 bases lay outside the gene matches. CDR3 sequence reads: CASSYSTPSGGRTGELFF. CDR3 nucleotides: TGTGCCAGCAGCTATTCCACACCGTCAGGGGGCCGCACCGGGGAGCTGTTTTTT.

The CDR3 sequence is CACAARGDNQPQHF. DNA for the CDR3: TGTGCCTGTGCAGCCAGAGGGGACAATCAGCCCCAGCATTTT. V gene TRBV30 combines with J gene TRBJ1-5; D possibly corresponds to TRBD1 (5 bases). The V end lost 6 bases, the J end lost 3 bases, and 15 bases lay between the germline ends. Germline CDR1 GTSNPN, CDR2 SVGIG (reference sequence). The CDR3 loop spans 14 amino acids.

The chain has TRBV5-1 and TRBJ2-3, with TRBD1 as a possible D gene (6 bases). Germline V lookup: CDR1 SGHRS, CDR2 YFSETQ. Deletions cut 0 bases from V and 0 bases from J, with 17 bases between. This CDR3 is built from 18 residues. The CDR3 bases are TGCGCCAGCAGCTTGGAGCTCCGACAGGCCATAAGCACAGATACGCAGTATTTT. Its protein product is CASSLELRQAISTDTQYF.

The chain joins TRBV7-9 to TRBJ2-7; the match to TRBD2 covers 10 bases. Germline CDR1 and CDR2: SEHNR and FQNEAQ (reference sequence). CDR3 length: 16 residues. The junction had 12 bases not matched to a gene; V was cut back by 3 bases and J by 7 bases. The CDR3 loop is CASSLIIAGGMGEQYF. The CDR3 nucleotides are TGTGCCAGCAGCTTGATAATAGCGGGAGGAATGGGAGAGCAGTACTTC. Full variable domain (outside the CDR3, taken from reference TRBV7-9 and TRBJ2-7): DTGVSQNPRHKITKRGQNVTFRCDPISEHNRLYWYRQTLGQGPEFLTYFQNEAQLEKSRLLSDRFSAERPKGSFSTLEIQRTEQGDSAMYLCASSLIIAGGMGEQYFGPGTRLTVT.

The chain combines TRBV6-1 with TRBJ1-5, with 10 nucleotides matching TRBD1. Germline V gene lookup returns CDR1 MNHNS and CDR2 SASEGT. The CDR3 is 15 amino acids. V shed 6 bases and J 9 bases; nucleotides not matched to a gene: 11. The CDR3 is CASSEIPGQGRPQHF. The CDR3 DNA reads TGTGCCAGCAGCGAGATTCCGGGACAGGGGAGGCCCCAGCATTTT.

This clonotype was picked up a small number of times. The rearrangement uses TRBV7-2 and TRBJ2-3, with TRBD2 matching over 8 bases. Trimming cost V 0 bases and J 2 bases; bases outside gene matches: 4. The CDR3 loop spans 16 amino acids. CDR1 SGHTA and CDR2 FQGNSA come from the germline V gene. The chain's CDR3 is CASSLATAGATDTQYF. The CDR3 nucleotides are TGTGCCAGCAGCTTAGCTACAGCGGGGGCCACAGATACGCAGTATTTT.

In DNA form, the CDR3 reads TGTGCCAGCAGCCAAGGGGTCCTAAACACAGATACGCAGTATTTT. It encodes CASSQGVLNTDTQYF. The gene calls are TRBV3-1 and TRBJ2-3; no clear D. This CDR3 spans 15 amino acids. CDR1 and CDR2 from the germline V gene are LGHDT and YNNKEL (reference sequence). The V gene lost 1 base and the J gene lost 2 bases, with 10 bases spanning the gap.

The rearrangement links TRBV28 to TRBJ2-3; D may match TRBD1 or TRBD2 (5 bases each). The CDR3 contains 15 residues. Germline V gives CDR1 MDHEN, CDR2 SYDVKM. V was pared by 3 bases and J by 5 bases, with 15 bases between. In DNA form, the CDR3 reads TGTGCCAGCAGTTTTCTAGGACCTGGGGGAGATACGCAGTATTTT. It codes for CASSFLGPGGDTQYF.